This T cell receptor (beta chain) was retrieved from a study of blood T cell repertoires in COVID-19. The overall study: Specimens from acute and convalescent COVID-19 originated in the United States, Italy and Spain. PBMCs, B-cell-depleted T cells, or T cells provided the cDNA or gDNA that made up the material.

During active infection, Seattle patients enrolled and were then monitored through disease. How the authors handled the data: Reference gene primer amplification yielded estimated nucleated cell counts. Assay used: immunoSEQ multiplex PCR; TCRdb lists only in-frame clones, some missing. The DNA gave D and trimming, while V, J and clone size come from that table. The sample has 250,000 to 350,000 clones; just under 90% are singletons. Germline-derived CDR1 and CDR2 are SGHAT and FQNNGV. Trimming stripped 4 bases from V and 1 base from J, with 16 bases between. CDR3 length: 16 residues. The V call is TRBV11-2, the J call TRBJ1-1, with D tentatively TRBD1 (5 bases). The sequence was obtained from a woman in her forties or fifties with COVID-19, enrolled during active disease. Material for sequencing was peripheral blood. The CDR3 here is CASSYRRGSGNTEAFF. The CDR3 nucleotides are TGTGCCAGCAGCTACCGTAGGGGAAGTGGGAACACTGAAGCTTTCTTT.